This T cell receptor beta chain originates from a study of shared clonotypes between healthy human individuals. V was clipped by 6 bases and J by 6 bases, with 15 bases between them. Germline lookup yields CDR1 MNHNY and CDR2 SVGAGI (reference sequence). CDR3 length equals 14 residues. Original processing methods: Owing to the provision of junction-only sequences devoid of quality scores by immunoSEQ, filtering differed. The data were produced by immunoSEQ multiplex PCR, yet TCRdb's version contains in-frame clones alone and is incomplete. That table gives V, J and clone size, and the DNA gave D and trimming. The data contain about 2.3 million clones, approximately 93% of them seen just once; the ten biggest clones take up 0.39%. This clone was counted once.

The sample consisted of naive CD4+ T cells from PBMCs. The subset was: CD45RA+ positively selected. The chain combines TRBV6-6 with TRBJ1-5, with TRBD1 as a possible D gene (6 bases). This receptor was obtained from a man aged 18 to 35 in good health. Some clones in this sample may be carry-over from other donors' samples. CDR3 in amino acids: CASSPTGLAQPQHF. The CDR3 DNA reads TGTGCCAGCAGCCCCACAGGGCTGGCTCAGCCCCAGCATTTT.